The 11 T cell receptor beta chains below were found in one sample sequenced in a study of molecular identifiers for immune sequencing clone quantification. One entry per CDR3 protein results from TCRdb running MiXCR on the PCR reads. The table has some 680,000 distinct CDR3 sequences, roughly 27% seen once; the top ten hold 0.78%. Sample: naive CD8+ T cells from blood, with Jurkat cell RNA spiked in. Regarding subset: FACS-sorted CD8+CD4-CCR7+CD45RA+ naive T cells. Receptor source: a human donor in good health. Some libraries in this study had Jurkat cell RNA spiked in.

The gene calls are TRBV7-9 and TRBJ2-5; 8 positions agree with TRBD2. Germline trimming cut 3 bases from V and 5 bases from J; bases unmatched to any gene: 5. The CDR3 runs to 14 residues. Germline V gives CDR1 SEHNR, CDR2 FQNEAQ (reference sequence). The CDR3 spells CASSFGGAMETQYF. Written as DNA, the CDR3 is TGTGCCAGCAGCTTCGGGGGGGCCATGGAGACCCAGTACTTC.

With regard to this clonotype: This CDR3 is missing its conserved last phenylalanine or tryptophan, likely due to a read error. The CDR3 DNA follows: TGTGCCACCAGTGACTCAGGGACCGAGCAGTACTCC. Residues: CATSDSGTEQYS. The chain links TRBV24-1 to TRBJ2-7, with D perhaps matching TRBD1 or TRBD2 (5 bases each). The CDR3 runs to 12 residues. The germline CDR1 and CDR2 sequences are KGHDR and SFDVKD. V shed 4 bases and J shed 6 bases, with 9 bases lying between them.

This clonotype occurred many times. The V gene is TRBV27, the J gene TRBJ2-1, with D possibly TRBD2 on 6 matching bases. Germline V gene lookup returns CDR1 MNHEY and CDR2 SMNVEV (reference sequence). V lost 2 bases and J 4 bases, leaving 15 bases between the germline ends. This CDR3 contains 16 residues. The CDR3 sequence: CASSLLPGTVYNEQFF. CDR3 nucleotide sequence: TGTGCCAGCAGTTTACTTCCCGGGACTGTATACAATGAGCAGTTCTTC.

This clonotype was counted at least ten times. This chain links TRBV7-2 with TRBJ2-5; D is unclear. Germline V gene sequence: CDR1 SGHTA, CDR2 FQGNSA. This CDR3 comprises 14 residues. V shed 2 bases and J shed 0 bases, with 7 bases lying between them. CDR3 DNA: TGTGCCAGCAGCTTACCAGACAACCAAGAGACCCAGTACTTC. This sequence encodes CASSLPDNQETQYF.

This clonotype was seen more than once but under ten times. The gene calls are TRBV2 and TRBJ2-3, with 10 bases matching TRBD2. Germline loops: CDR1 SNHLY, CDR2 FYNNEI. CDR3 length equals 16 residues. J lost 3 bases, V lost 0 bases, and 3 bases had no gene match. This CDR3 reads CASSEASGGITDTQYF. The CDR3 bases are TGTGCCAGCAGTGAAGCTAGCGGGGGGATTACAGATACGCAGTATTTT.

Ten or more counts support this clonotype. The junction differs from germline at one of its ends, possibly a read error. V is TRBV6-4 and J is TRBJ2-1; the match to TRBD2 covers 8 bases. Germline assignment: CDR1 MRHNA and CDR2 SNTAGT. The CDR3 has 16 amino acids. The CDR3: CASSLLAGSSYNEQFF. For the CDR3, the DNA is TGCGCCAGCAGCCTATTAGCGGGAAGCTCCTACAATGAGCAGTTCTTC.

This clonotype was found a few times. DNA of the CDR3: TGTGCCAGCAGTCCCCTTGCCACCGGCCCCCATACGCAGTATTTT. Its protein product is CASSPLATGPHTQYF. The J gene is TRBJ2-3, the V gene TRBV27; D is undetermined. V lost 5 bases and J 7 bases, leaving 19 bases between the germline ends. Germline V gene lookup returns CDR1 MNHEY and CDR2 SMNVEV (reference sequence). CDR3 size: 15 residues.

This clonotype turned up a few times. The V gene is TRBV6-2 or TRBV6-3, the J gene TRBJ2-2; D uncertain. Trimming shortened V by 2 bases and J by 4 bases, and 8 bases separated the two germline ends. The germline gives CDR1 MNHEY, CDR2 SVGEGT. This CDR3 has 14 amino acids. This chain's CDR3 is CASSYAGGTGELFF. CDR3 DNA: TGTGCCAGCAGTTACGCAGGTGGCACCGGGGAGCTGTTTTTT.

This clonotype has at least ten counts. V and J are TRBV5-4 and TRBJ2-3; 7 bases align to TRBD2. Unmatched junction bases numbered 6, after V lost 4 bases and J lost 4 bases. Germline V CDR1 and CDR2: SGHNT, YYREEE (reference sequence). This CDR3 is built from 14 residues. The CDR3 region is CASSRGEMADTQYF. CDR3 sequence (DNA): TGTGCCAGCAGCCGGGGGGAGATGGCAGATACGCAGTATTTT.

The rearrangement joins TRBV28 to TRBJ2-1; D is uncertain. The V gene lost 4 bases and the J gene lost 1 base, with 14 bases spanning the gap. Per the germline V gene, CDR1 is MDHEN and CDR2 is SYDVKM. CDR3 size: 16 residues. CDR3 in DNA: TGTGCCAGCAGTTCAGTAAGGATACTTTCCTACAATGAGCAGTTCTTC. Protein: CASSSVRILSYNEQFF. Together with reference TRBV28 and TRBJ2-1, the CDR3 gives the full variable domain: DVKVTQSSRYLVKRTGEKVFLECVQDMDHENMFWYRQDPGLGLRLIYFSYDVKMKEKGDIPEGYSVSREKKERFSLILESASTNQTSMYLCASSSVRILSYNEQFFGPGTRLTVL.

This clonotype was recorded a few times. This sequence joins TRBV6-5 and TRBJ1-2; D remains unclear. The CDR3 covers 15 residues. Germline V lookup: CDR1 MNHEY, CDR2 SVGAGI. The V end lost 5 bases, the J end lost 6 bases, and 19 bases lay between the germline ends. CDR3 DNA: TGTGCCAGCAGTCCTTACAGCCAAGGATATGATGGCTACACCTTC. Protein: CASSPYSQGYDGYTF.